This T cell receptor (beta chain) was captured by sequencing in a study of T cells in Graves' hyperthyroidism and ophthalmopathy. Study results and caveats: In simple terms, a model built on 13 V-J features told ophthalmopathy apart from stable hyperthyroidism. Blood also contained most expanded thyroid clonotypes above 0.001.

Among ophthalmopathy patients, the Clinical Activity Score reached at least 3, the NOSPECS grade reached at least 4, and duration remained under 3 months. Fresh peripheral blood, approximately 9.1 ml, was the source of the PBMCs. TCR beta CDR3 region amplification was performed from RNA transcripts. HTBI primers drove first-round RT-PCR of the TCR CDR3. TCRdb re-derived calls from the multiplex PCR reads in MiXCR, one entry per CDR3 protein. The table records approximately 690,000 distinct CDR3 sequences, approximately 14% of them present only once. As concerns this clonotype: The antigen is unknown.

The V end was cut by 1 base, the J end by 2 bases, with 15 bases between. This CDR3 comprises 16 residues. The germline V gene encodes CDR1 LGHNA and CDR2 YSLEER. The source is a woman between 45 and 60 years old with Graves' ophthalmopathy. The sequencing input was blood. V gene TRBV4-3 combines with J gene TRBJ2-7; maybe TRBD2 (6 bases). The CDR3 loop is CASSQGFRRGPYEQYF. The CDR3 DNA reads TGCGCCAGCAGCCAAGGTTTTCGGAGGGGACCCTACGAGCAGTACTTC.